This is a list of T cell receptor beta chains from one sample in a study of control samples from healthy donors and cancer patients. TCRdb's table, derived via immunoSEQ multiplex PCR, lists solely in-frame clones and lacks some. The table lists 150,000 to 200,000 clones, around 88% of them singletons, with around 1.6% in the top ten. The sequencing sample was made of blood. All receptors derive from a man younger than 35 in good health. CDR3s include the opening cysteine and the closing phenylalanine or tryptophan. D genes are given only for firm matches. Clone size is not always given. Where it is, it says once, few, many or a class for expanded clones.

>.|.|TRBV6-5|TRBJ2-7
TGTGCCAGCAGGGGGCCCTCCTACGAGCAGTACTTC
CASRGPSYEQYF
>.|.|TRBV15|TRBJ1-1
TGTGCCACCAGCAGAGCGACAGTCACTGAAGCTTTCTTT
CATSRATVTEAFF
>once|.|TRBV2|TRBJ1-6
TGTGCCAGCAGTTCCCAGGGAGACGTTTCACCCCTCCACTTT
CASSSQGDVSPLHF
>.|.|TRBV28|TRBJ2-6
TGTGCCAGCAGTTTACCTGGGGCGGGGGCCCTCTCTGGGGCCAACGTCCTGACTTTC
CASSLPGAGALSGANVLTF
>.|.|TRBV6-5|TRBJ2-7
TGTGCCAGCAGTTACCTGGACGGCTACGAGCAGTACTTC
CASSYLDGYEQYF
>.|TRBD2|TRBV10-3|TRBJ2-3
TGTGCCATCAGTGATCCCCGAGGAGGGGCTAGCGGCACTAGCACAGATACGCAGTATTTT
CAISDPRGGASGTSTDTQYF
>.|TRBD1|TRBV5-1|TRBJ1-2
TGCGCCAGCAGCCCGGGACAGGCGTGGGGCTATGGCTACACCTTC
CASSPGQAWGYGYTF
>.|TRBD1|TRBV20-1|TRBJ2-1
TGCAGTGCTAGTTTGGACAGGAGCTCCTACAATGAGCAGTTCTTC
CSASLDRSSYNEQFF
>.|TRBD1|TRBV7-9|TRBJ1-2
TGTGCCAGCAGCTTAGCTACAGGGGGCATGTATGGCTACACCTTC
CASSLATGGMYGYTF
>.|.|TRBV30|TRBJ2-3
TGTGCCTGGAAAGGGACAGATACGCAGTATTTT
CAWKGTDTQYF
>.|.|TRBV7-3|TRBJ2-2
TGTGCCAGCAGCTCGGAGGGATATGGAGGCGAGCTGTTTTTT
CASSSEGYGGELFF
>many|.|TRBV19|TRBJ1-4
TGTGCCAGCCGGAGGAGCAGTCTTAATGAAAAACTGTTTTTT
CASRRSSLNEKLFF
>medium-sized|.|TRBV30|TRBJ2-7
TGTGCCTGGGCTACAGGGGAGGGCTCCTACGAGCAGTACTTC
CAWATGEGSYEQYF
>.|.|TRBV10-1|TRBJ1-1
TGCGCCAGCAGTGAAGAGGGACACATAAAGGACACTGAAGCTTTCTTT
CASSEEGHIKDTEAFF
>.|.|TRBV6-2/TRBV6-3|TRBJ1-1
TGTGCCAGCAGTTACGCTTGGGGTGGCACTGAAGCTTTCTTT
CASSYAWGGTEAFF